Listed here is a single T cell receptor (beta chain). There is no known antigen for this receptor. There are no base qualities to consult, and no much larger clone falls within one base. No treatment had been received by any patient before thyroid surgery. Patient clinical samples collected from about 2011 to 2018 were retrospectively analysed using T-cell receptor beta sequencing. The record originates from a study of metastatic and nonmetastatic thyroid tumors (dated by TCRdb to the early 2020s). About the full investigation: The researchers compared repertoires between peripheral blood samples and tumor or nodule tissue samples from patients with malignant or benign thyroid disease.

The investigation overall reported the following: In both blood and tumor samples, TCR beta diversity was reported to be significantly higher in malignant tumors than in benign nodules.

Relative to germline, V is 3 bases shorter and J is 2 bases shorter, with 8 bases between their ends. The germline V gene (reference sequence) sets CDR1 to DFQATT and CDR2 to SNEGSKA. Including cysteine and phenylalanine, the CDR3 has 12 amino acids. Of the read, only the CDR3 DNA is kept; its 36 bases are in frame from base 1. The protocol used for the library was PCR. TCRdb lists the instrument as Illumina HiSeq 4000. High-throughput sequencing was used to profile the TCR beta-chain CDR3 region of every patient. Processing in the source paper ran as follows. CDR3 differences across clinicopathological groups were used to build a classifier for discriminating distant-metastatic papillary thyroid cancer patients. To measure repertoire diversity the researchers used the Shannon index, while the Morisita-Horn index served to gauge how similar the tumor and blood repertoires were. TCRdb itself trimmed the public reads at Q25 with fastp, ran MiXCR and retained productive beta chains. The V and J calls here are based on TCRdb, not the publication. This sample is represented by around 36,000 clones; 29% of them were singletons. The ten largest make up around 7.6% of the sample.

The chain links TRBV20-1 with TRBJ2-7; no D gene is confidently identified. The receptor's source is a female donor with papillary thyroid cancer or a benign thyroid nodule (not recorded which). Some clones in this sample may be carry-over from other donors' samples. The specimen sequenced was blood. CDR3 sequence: CSARDATYEQYF. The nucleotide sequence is TGCAGTGCTAGGGACGCGACCTACGAGCAGTACTTC.